These 29 T cell receptor beta chains share one sample of origin, sequenced in a study of vaccination and CD4 T cells after COVID-19. The Oncomine TCR Beta short-read assay was applied to DNA of cultured CD4+ T cells. TCRdb analysed the PCR reads with MiXCR anew, one entry per CDR3 protein. The table has under 4,500 distinct CDR3 sequences, nearly 35% seen once. Sample treatment: roughly 10-day PBMC culture with coronavirus spike peptide pools or control peptides (ViraFEST assay). The unexposed donor's CD4+ T cells were collected before the COVID-19 pandemic (2011-2018). These receptors lack a known antigen. The sample comprised CD4+ T cells from blood, cultured in vitro. The origin of the receptors is a human donor in good health.

This clonotype was detected a few times. The chain uses TRBV19 and TRBJ1-1; the D is unclear. Looked up from germline, CDR1 is LNHDA and CDR2 is SQIVND (reference sequence). The CDR3 is made up of 13 amino acids. V dropped 3 bases and J dropped 6 bases, with 11 bases sitting between them. The CDR3 reads CASSIALGSEAFF. The CDR3, as DNA: TGTGCCAGTAGTATTGCTCTGGGTTCTGAAGCTTTCTTT.

V gene TRBV7-9 combines with J gene TRBJ2-7; the D is unclear. V was clipped by 2 bases and J by 5 bases, with 4 bases between them. This CDR3 comprises 11 residues. The germline gives CDR1 SEHNR, CDR2 FQNEAQ (reference sequence). The CDR3 spells CASSLSHEQYF. In DNA, the CDR3 is TGTGCCAGCAGCTTAAGCCACGAGCAGTACTTC.

V is TRBV7-2 and J is TRBJ1-1; D gene ambiguous. V gave up 3 bases and J gave up 8 bases, with 13 bases separating them. Germline CDR1 is SGHTA and CDR2 is FQGNSA. This CDR3 is 13 amino acids long. The CDR3 protein is CASSFGVIREAFF. The CDR3 DNA is TGTGCCAGCAGCTTTGGGGTAATACGGGAAGCTTTCTTT.

The CDR3 sequence is CASSETSGGTDTQYF. The CDR3 region has the DNA TGTGCCAGCAGTGAGACTAGCGGGGGCACAGATACGCAGTATTTT. This rearrangement joins TRBV6-4 to TRBJ2-3; 11 bases fit TRBD2. CDR3 length equals 15 residues. The V and J ends lost 3 bases and 1 base, in that order; junction bases with no gene match: 0. Germline V lookup: CDR1 MRHNA, CDR2 SNTAGT.

V is TRBV7-2 and J is TRBJ2-7, with 8 bases aligning to TRBD2. The CDR3 length is 19 residues. After removal of 1 base from V and 0 bases from J, the junction contained 14 bases not matched to a gene. Per the germline V gene, CDR1 is SGHTA and CDR2 is FQGNSA. CDR3 in DNA: TGTGCCAGCAGCTTAGGCCCCACGGGTGGGCGGGGGGTCTCCTACGAGCAGTACTTC. It translates to CASSLGPTGGRGVSYEQYF.

This chain links TRBV5-5 with TRBJ1-6, with a possible D match to TRBD1 (5 bases). Trimming left V 0 bases short and J 8 bases short, with 15 bases between. The CDR3 spans 16 residues. Germline V gene sequence: CDR1 SGHKS, CDR2 YYEKEE (reference sequence). The chain's CDR3 is CASSLGGAGTDSPLHF. The CDR3 DNA is TGTGCCAGCAGCTTGGGGGGTGCAGGGACGGATTCACCCCTCCACTTT.

Details on this clonotype: An end of the junction does not agree with germline; a read error may underlie this. The chain combines TRBV7-9 with TRBJ1-1; unclear D gene. This CDR3 spans 14 amino acids. Per the germline V gene, CDR1 is SEHNR and CDR2 is FQNEAQ (reference sequence). The CDR3 spells CVSSSKSPPAEAFF. CDR3 sequence (DNA): TGTGTCAGCAGCTCTAAGAGCCCACCAGCTGAAGCTTTCTTT.

The V call is TRBV6-5, the J call TRBJ2-6, with 9 bases lining up with TRBD1. This CDR3 has 18 residues. Germline V gives CDR1 MNHEY, CDR2 SVGAGI. Germline trimming cut 0 bases from V and 0 bases from J; bases unmatched to any gene: 3. The CDR3 spells CASSYSGQGTSGANVLTF. Written as DNA, the CDR3 is TGTGCCAGCAGTTACTCTGGACAGGGGACCTCTGGGGCCAACGTCCTGACTTTC.

The gene calls are TRBV9 and TRBJ2-3; D ambiguous. The CDR3 covers 14 residues. Per the germline V gene, CDR1 is SGDLS and CDR2 is YYNGEE. V was clipped by 3 bases and J by 2 bases, with 10 bases between them. CDR3: CASSDDISTDTQYF. In DNA form, the CDR3 reads TGTGCCAGCAGCGATGACATATCCACAGATACGCAGTATTTT.

The table lists this clonotype with a few counts. J is TRBJ1-1 and V is TRBV6-5; D ambiguous. The V gene's germline CDR1 is MNHEY and CDR2 SVGAGI. V was clipped by 2 bases and J by 1 base, with 11 bases between them. The CDR3 is 15 amino acids. CDR3 DNA sequence: TGTGCCAGCAGTTACGGGATTCTGTGGAACACTGAAGCTTTCTTT. It yields the protein CASSYGILWNTEAFF.

This clonotype showed up just a few times. The V call is TRBV6-1, the J call TRBJ1-2; no reliable D call. Trimming took 8 bases from V and 8 from J, leaving 21 bases between them. This CDR3 comprises 14 residues. CDR1 MNHNS and CDR2 SASEGT come from the germline V gene. The CDR3 bases are TGTGCCAGCCTATCCCGGGCCGCCCGGATGGGCTACACCTTC. Its translation is CASLSRAARMGYTF.

The J gene is TRBJ2-5, the V gene TRBV10-3, with 8 bases that match TRBD2. The junction had 6 bases not matched to a gene; V was cut back by 5 bases and J by 4 bases. This CDR3 contains 14 residues. Germline V gene sequence: CDR1 ENHRY, CDR2 SYGVKD. For the CDR3, the DNA is TGTGCCATCAGTTCCGGGGGGGCCGCAGAGACCCAGTACTTC. Amino acid sequence: CAISSGGAAETQYF.

This clonotype was found a few times. This chain links TRBV7-9 with TRBJ1-1; 9 bases agree with TRBD1. The germline CDR1 and CDR2 sequences are SEHNR and FQNEAQ (reference sequence). J gave up 5 bases and V 3 bases, and 10 bases lay outside the gene matches. The CDR3 is 16 amino acids. This CDR3 reads CASSFHVGGQGTEAFF. The CDR3 DNA follows: TGTGCCAGCAGCTTTCACGTCGGTGGACAGGGGACTGAAGCTTTCTTT.

This clonotype was seen only once. This rearrangement joins TRBV5-1 to TRBJ1-1; no firm D call. CDR3 length: 14 residues. Looked up from germline, CDR1 is SGHRS and CDR2 is YFSETQ. Between the trimmed V and J ends, which lost 4 bases and 6 bases, there was a span of 16 bases. The CDR3 spells CASSPSELYSEAFF. The CDR3 DNA sequence: TGCGCCAGCAGCCCGTCCGAGTTGTATTCTGAAGCTTTCTTT.

This chain uses TRBV7-9 with TRBJ1-2; D remains unclear. In germline, CDR1 is SEHNR, CDR2 FQNEAQ (reference sequence). The V and J ends lost 5 bases and 5 bases respectively, with 15 bases between them. The CDR3 spans 14 residues. Here the CDR3 reads CASSPSSDTYGYTF. The CDR3 bases are TGTGCCAGCAGCCCAAGCTCAGACACTTATGGCTACACCTTC.

The rearrangement uses TRBV30 and TRBJ1-5, with D unclear. Germline V gene lookup returns CDR1 GTSNPN and CDR2 SVGIG (reference sequence). The CDR3 totals 13 residues. V shed 0 bases and J shed 2 bases, with 5 bases lying between them. For the CDR3, the DNA is TGTGCCTGGAGTGTAACAGGCAATCAGCCCCAGCATTTT. Protein product: CAWSVTGNQPQHF.

The V call is TRBV5-1, the J call TRBJ2-5; 7 positions agree with TRBD2. The CDR3 covers 15 residues. Germline trimming cut 5 bases from V and 7 bases from J; bases unmatched to any gene: 14. CDR1 and CDR2 (germline): SGHRS, YFSETQ. The CDR3 loop reads CASSLSGEVEGTQYF. DNA of the CDR3: TGCGCCAGCAGTCTGAGCGGGGAGGTTGAAGGGACCCAGTACTTC.

There are a few counts of this clonotype. The V call is TRBV24-1, the J call TRBJ2-5; 8 bases align to TRBD2. Trimming at V came to 5 bases and at J to 1 base, leaving 5 bases not matched to a gene. CDR1 KGHDR and CDR2 SFDVKD come from the germline V gene. This CDR3 is 15 amino acids long. CDR3 sequence reads: CATSVGRDPQETQYF. In nucleotides, the CDR3 is TGTGCCACCAGTGTCGGGAGGGATCCCCAAGAGACCCAGTACTTC.

This chain uses TRBV20-1 with TRBJ1-5; weak D call: TRBD1 (6 bases). CDR1 is DFQATT and CDR2 is SNEGSKA in the germline V gene (reference sequence). Trimming pared 8 bases from V and 4 bases from J, leaving 15 bases between. This CDR3 is built from 13 residues. The CDR3 coding sequence is TGCAGTCCGAGCGGGGGGGCGAATCAGCCCCAGCATTTT. It translates to CSPSGGANQPQHF.

The rearrangement uses TRBV9 and TRBJ1-1; no definite D call. Between the trimmed V and J ends, which lost 5 bases and 3 bases, there was a span of 11 bases. The CDR3 length is 13 residues. Germline loops: CDR1 SGDLS, CDR2 YYNGEE. This chain's CDR3 is CASRTGTDTEAFF. As DNA, the CDR3 is TGTGCCAGCAGAACCGGAACCGACACTGAAGCTTTCTTT.

The rearrangement links TRBV6-4 to TRBJ2-3, with unresolved D. CDR1 is MRHNA, CDR2 SNTAGT, per germline. The CDR3 is 13 amino acids. Trimming shortened V by 4 bases and J by 4 bases, and 9 bases separated the two germline ends. The CDR3 DNA is TGTGCCAGCAGTGCGACCCCCCCAGATACGCAGTATTTT. Translating it yields CASSATPPDTQYF.

This clonotype is medium-sized. This sequence joins TRBV30 and TRBJ1-2, with 7 bases that match TRBD1. Trimming cost V 4 bases and J 2 bases; bases outside gene matches: 1. The V gene's germline CDR1 is GTSNPN and CDR2 SVGIG (reference sequence). The CDR3 consists of 12 residues. The CDR3 nucleotides are TGTGCCTGGATGACAGGGAACTATGGCTACACCTTC. It specifies CAWMTGNYGYTF.

This sequence joins TRBV11-2 and TRBJ2-7; 7 nucleotides align to TRBD1. Unmatched junction bases numbered 10, after V lost 5 bases and J lost 0 bases. Germline V gene data show CDR1 as SGHAT and CDR2 as FQNNGV. The length of the CDR3 is 16 residues. CDR3 sequence (DNA): TGTGCCAGCAGCCCTCGGACAGGATCTATCTCCTACGAGCAGTACTTC. Its translation is CASSPRTGSISYEQYF.

This clonotype is classed as medium-sized. This chain connects TRBV27 to TRBJ1-5, with 7 nucleotides matching TRBD1. Per the germline V gene, CDR1 is MNHEY and CDR2 is SMNVEV (reference sequence). V was clipped by 5 bases and J by 2 bases; unmatched bases: 9. CDR3 length: 16 residues. Here the CDR3 DNA reads TGTGCCAGCAGTCCCAACAGGGGTCGTGGCAATCAGCCCCAGCATTTT. Translation gives CASSPNRGRGNQPQHF.

The chain couples TRBV6-5 to TRBJ1-5; no clear D. The germline CDR1 and CDR2 sequences are MNHEY and SVGAGI. V lost 2 bases, J lost 0 bases, and 11 bases lay in between. CDR3 length: 16 amino acids. CDR3 nucleotide sequence: TGTGCCAGCAGTTACACAAGACCCTATAGCAATCAGCCCCAGCATTTT. Protein product: CASSYTRPYSNQPQHF.

The V gene is TRBV11-2, the J gene TRBJ1-1; 11 positions agree with TRBD1. V was clipped by 6 bases and J by 6 bases; unmatched bases: 3. Germline loops: CDR1 SGHAT, CDR2 FQNNGV. The CDR3 contains 13 residues. CDR3 sequence reads: CASSRDRGAEAFF. In nucleotides, the CDR3 is TGTGCCAGCAGTCGGGACAGGGGGGCTGAAGCTTTCTTT. Full variable domain (rest looked up from reference TRBV11-2 and TRBJ1-1): EAGVAQSPRYKIIEKRQSVAFWCNPISGHATLYWYQQILGQGPKLLIQFQNNGVVDDSQLPKDRFSAERLKGVDSTLKIQPAKLEDSAVYLCASSRDRGAEAFFGQGTRLTVV.

The rearrangement uses TRBV7-2 and TRBJ1-2; 9 nucleotides align to TRBD1. CDR1 is SGHTA and CDR2 is FQGNSA in the germline V gene. V dropped 1 base and J dropped 8; count of bases not matched to a gene: 8. The CDR3 spans 15 residues. CDR3 sequence: CASSLERTGALGYTF. The CDR3 bases are TGTGCCAGCAGCTTAGAGAGGACAGGGGCGCTAGGCTACACCTTC. Filled out from reference TRBV7-2 and TRBJ1-2, the complete variable domain reads GAGVSQSPSNKVTEKGKDVELRCDPISGHTALYWYRQSLGQGLEFLIYFQGNSAPDKSGLPSDRFSAERTGGSVSTLTIQRTQQEDSAVYLCASSLERTGALGYTFGSGTRLTVV.

This clonotype was picked up a small number of times. The DNA of the CDR3 is TGCGCCAGCAGCTTAGGTGAGCAGAATCAGCCCCAGCATTTT. It codes for CASSLGEQNQPQHF. The chain carries TRBV5-1 and TRBJ1-5; D is unresolved. The CDR3 runs to 14 residues. The germline V gene encodes CDR1 SGHRS and CDR2 YFSETQ. With 2 bases removed from V and 4 bases from J, the gap between germline ends came to 10 bases.

The genes are TRBV20-1 and TRBJ1-2, with TRBD1 matching over 9 bases. Germline-derived CDR1 and CDR2 are DFQATT and SNEGSKA (reference sequence). V gave up 5 bases and J gave up 0 bases; unmatched junction bases: 10. The CDR3 runs to 16 residues. The CDR3 region is CSAQTGGLDANYGYTF. Written as DNA, the CDR3 is TGCAGTGCTCAGACAGGGGGACTTGACGCTAACTATGGCTACACCTTC.